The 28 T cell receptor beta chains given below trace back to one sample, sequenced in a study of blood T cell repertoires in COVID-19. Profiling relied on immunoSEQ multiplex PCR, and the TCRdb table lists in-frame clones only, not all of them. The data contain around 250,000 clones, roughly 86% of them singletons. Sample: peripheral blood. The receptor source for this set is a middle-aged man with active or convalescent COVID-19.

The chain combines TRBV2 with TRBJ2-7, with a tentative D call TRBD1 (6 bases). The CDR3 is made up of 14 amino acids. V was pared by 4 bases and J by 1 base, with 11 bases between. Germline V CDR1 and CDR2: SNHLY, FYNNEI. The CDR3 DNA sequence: TGTGCCAGCAGTGGCCAGACAGGATCCTACGAGCAGTACTTC. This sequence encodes CASSGQTGSYEQYF.

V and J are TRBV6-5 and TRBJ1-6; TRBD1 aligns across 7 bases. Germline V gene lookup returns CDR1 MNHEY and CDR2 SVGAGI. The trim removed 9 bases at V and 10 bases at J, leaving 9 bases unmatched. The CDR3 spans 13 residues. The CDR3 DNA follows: TGTGCCAGGAAGACAGGGATGGTCTCACCCCTCCACTTT. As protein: CARKTGMVSPLHF.

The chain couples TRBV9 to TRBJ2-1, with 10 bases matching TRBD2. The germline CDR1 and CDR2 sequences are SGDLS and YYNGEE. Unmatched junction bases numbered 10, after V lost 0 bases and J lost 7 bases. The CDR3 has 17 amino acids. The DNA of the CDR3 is TGTGCCAGCAGCGTAGCCGGCGGGCTAGCGGGGGATAATGAGCAGTTCTTC. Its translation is CASSVAGGLAGDNEQFF.

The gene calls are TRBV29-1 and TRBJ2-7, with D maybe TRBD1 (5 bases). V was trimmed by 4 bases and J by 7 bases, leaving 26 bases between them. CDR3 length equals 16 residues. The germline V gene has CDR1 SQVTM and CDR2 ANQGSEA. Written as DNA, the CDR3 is TGCAGCGTTGCAAGGGGATATACAGGCCGGCTCGGAGAGCAGTACTTC. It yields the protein CSVARGYTGRLGEQYF.

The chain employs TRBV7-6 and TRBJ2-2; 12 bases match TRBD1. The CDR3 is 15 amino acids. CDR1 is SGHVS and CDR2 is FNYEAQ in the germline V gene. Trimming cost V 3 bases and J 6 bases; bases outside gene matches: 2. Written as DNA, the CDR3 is TGTGCCAGCAGCTTGGGGACAGGGGGCTCCGGGGAGCTGTTTTTT. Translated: CASSLGTGGSGELFF.

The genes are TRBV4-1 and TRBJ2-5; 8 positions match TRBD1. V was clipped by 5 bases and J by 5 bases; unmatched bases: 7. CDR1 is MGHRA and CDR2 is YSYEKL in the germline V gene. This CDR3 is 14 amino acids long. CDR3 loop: CASSDGQGGETQYF. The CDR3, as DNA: TGCGCCAGCAGCGATGGACAGGGAGGCGAGACCCAGTACTTC.

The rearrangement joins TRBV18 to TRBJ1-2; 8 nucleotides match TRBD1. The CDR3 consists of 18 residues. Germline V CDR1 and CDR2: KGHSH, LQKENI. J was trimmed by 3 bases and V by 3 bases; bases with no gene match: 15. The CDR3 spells CASSPLGHGTGTDYGYTF. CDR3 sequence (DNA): TGTGCCAGCTCACCCTTAGGCCATGGGACAGGTACGGACTATGGCTACACCTTC.

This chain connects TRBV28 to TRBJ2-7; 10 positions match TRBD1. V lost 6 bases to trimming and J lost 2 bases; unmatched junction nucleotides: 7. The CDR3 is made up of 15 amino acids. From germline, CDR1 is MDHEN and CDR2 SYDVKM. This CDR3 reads CASRLPGTGAYEQYF. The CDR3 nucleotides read TGTGCCAGCAGGCTCCCCGGGACAGGGGCCTACGAGCAGTACTTC.

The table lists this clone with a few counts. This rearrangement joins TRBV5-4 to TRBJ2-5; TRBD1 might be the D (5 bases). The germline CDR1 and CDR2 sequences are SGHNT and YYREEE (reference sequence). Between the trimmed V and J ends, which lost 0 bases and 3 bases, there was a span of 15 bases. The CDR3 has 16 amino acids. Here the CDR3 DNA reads TGTGCCAGCAGCTTGGGGACGGGCCAGGGCAAAGAGACCCAGTACTTC. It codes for CASSLGTGQGKETQYF.

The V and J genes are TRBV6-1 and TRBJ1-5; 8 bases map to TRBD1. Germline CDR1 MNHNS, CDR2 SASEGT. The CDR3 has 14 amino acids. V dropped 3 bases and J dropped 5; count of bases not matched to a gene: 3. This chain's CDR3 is CASSETGVDQPQHF. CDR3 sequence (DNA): TGTGCCAGCAGTGAGACAGGGGTGGATCAGCCCCAGCATTTT.

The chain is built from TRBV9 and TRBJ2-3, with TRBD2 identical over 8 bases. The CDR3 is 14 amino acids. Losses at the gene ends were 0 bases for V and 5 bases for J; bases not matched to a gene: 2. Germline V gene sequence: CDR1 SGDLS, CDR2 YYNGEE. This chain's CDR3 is CASSVVSGEDTQYF. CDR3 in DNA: TGTGCCAGCAGCGTAGTTAGCGGGGAAGATACGCAGTATTTT.

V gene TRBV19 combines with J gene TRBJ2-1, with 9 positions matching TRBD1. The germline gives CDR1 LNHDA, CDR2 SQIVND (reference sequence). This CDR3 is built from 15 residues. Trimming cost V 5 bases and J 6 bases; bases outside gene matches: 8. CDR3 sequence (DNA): TGTGCCAGTAGTTTAGGGACAGGGCCCCTCAATGAGCAGTTCTTC. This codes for CASSLGTGPLNEQFF.

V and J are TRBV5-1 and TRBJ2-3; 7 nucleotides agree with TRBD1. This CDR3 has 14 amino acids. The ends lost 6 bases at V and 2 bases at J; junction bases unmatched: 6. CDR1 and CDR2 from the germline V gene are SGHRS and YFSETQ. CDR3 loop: CASTDRAPTDTQYF. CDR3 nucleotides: TGCGCCAGCACCGACAGGGCGCCCACAGATACGCAGTATTTT.

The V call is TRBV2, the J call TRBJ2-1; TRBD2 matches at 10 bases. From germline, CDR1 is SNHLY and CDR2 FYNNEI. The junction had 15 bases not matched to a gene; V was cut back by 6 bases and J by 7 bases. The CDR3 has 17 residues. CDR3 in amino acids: CASRPAPGLAIKNEQFF. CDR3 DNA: TGTGCCAGCAGGCCCGCCCCGGGACTAGCGATCAAAAATGAGCAGTTCTTC.

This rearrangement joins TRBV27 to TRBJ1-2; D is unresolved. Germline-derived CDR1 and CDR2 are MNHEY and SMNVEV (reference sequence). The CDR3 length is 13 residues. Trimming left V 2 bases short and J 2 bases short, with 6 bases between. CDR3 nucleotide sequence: TGTGCCAGCAGTTTAAAAACAAACTATGGCTACACCTTC. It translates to CASSLKTNYGYTF.

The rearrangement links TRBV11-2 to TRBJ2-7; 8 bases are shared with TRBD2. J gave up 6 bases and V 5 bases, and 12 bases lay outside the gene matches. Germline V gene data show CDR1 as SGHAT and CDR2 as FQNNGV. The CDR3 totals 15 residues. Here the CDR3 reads CASSPLGGASTEQYF. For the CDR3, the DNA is TGTGCCAGCAGCCCCCTCGGGGGGGCCTCTACCGAGCAGTACTTC.

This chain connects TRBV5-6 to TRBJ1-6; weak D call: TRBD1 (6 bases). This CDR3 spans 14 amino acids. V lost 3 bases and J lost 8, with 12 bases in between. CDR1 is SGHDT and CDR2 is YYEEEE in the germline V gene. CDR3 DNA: TGTGCCAGCAGCTCAGGGGTCACGGATTCACCCCTCCACTTT. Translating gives CASSSGVTDSPLHF. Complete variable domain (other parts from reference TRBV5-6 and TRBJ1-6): DAGVTQSPTHLIKTRGQQVTLRCSPKSGHDTVSWYQQALGQGPQFIFQYYEEEERQRGNFPDRFSGHQFPNYSSELNVNALLLGDSALYLCASSSGVTDSPLHFGNGTRLTVT.

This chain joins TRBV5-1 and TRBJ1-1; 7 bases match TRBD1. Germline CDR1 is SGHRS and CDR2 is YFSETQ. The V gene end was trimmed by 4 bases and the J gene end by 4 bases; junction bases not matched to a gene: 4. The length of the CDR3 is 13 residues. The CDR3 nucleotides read TGCGCCAGCAGCCAAGGACAGGCCACTGAAGCTTTCTTT. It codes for CASSQGQATEAFF.

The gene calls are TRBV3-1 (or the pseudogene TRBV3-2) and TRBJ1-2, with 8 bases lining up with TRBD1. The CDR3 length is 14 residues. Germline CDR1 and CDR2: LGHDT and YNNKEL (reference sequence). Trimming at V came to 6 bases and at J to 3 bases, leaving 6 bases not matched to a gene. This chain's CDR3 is CASRQIQGDYGYTF. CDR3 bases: TGTGCCAGCAGGCAGATACAGGGGGACTATGGCTACACCTTC.

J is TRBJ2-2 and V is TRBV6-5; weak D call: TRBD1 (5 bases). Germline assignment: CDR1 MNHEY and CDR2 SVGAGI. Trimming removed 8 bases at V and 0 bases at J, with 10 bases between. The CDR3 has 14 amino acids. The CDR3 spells CASEWGTNTGELFF. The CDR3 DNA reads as TGTGCCAGCGAATGGGGCACGAACACCGGGGAGCTGTTTTTT.

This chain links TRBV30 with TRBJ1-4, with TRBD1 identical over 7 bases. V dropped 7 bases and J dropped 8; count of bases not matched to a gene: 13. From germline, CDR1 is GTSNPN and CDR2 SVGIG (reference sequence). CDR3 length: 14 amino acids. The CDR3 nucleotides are TGTGCCTCAGGCACGGCAGGGGGATTAGAAAAACTGTTTTTT. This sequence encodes CASGTAGGLEKLFF.

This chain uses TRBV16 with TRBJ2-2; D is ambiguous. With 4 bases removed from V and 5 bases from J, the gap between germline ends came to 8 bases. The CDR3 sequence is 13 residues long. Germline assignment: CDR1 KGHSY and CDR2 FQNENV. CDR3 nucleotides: TGTGCCAGCAGCCGATCCTCTACCGGGGAGCTGTTTTTT. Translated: CASSRSSTGELFF.

The CDR3 sequence: CASLRIGQGEQFF. CDR3 sequence (DNA): TGTGCCAGCCTTAGAATTGGACAGGGCGAGCAGTTCTTC. V is TRBV6-5 and J is TRBJ2-1; 8 bases align to TRBD1. The ends lost 8 bases at V and 10 bases at J; junction bases unmatched: 10. CDR3 length: 13 residues. Germline lookup yields CDR1 MNHEY and CDR2 SVGAGI.

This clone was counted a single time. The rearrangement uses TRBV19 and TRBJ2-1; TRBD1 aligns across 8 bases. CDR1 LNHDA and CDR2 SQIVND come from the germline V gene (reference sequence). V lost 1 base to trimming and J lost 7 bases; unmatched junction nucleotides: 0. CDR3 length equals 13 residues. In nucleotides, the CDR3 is TGTGCCAGTAGTATAGGGGACAGGAATGAGCAGTTCTTC. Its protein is CASSIGDRNEQFF. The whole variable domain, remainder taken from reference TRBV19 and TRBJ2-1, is DGGITQSPKYLFRKEGQNVTLSCEQNLNHDAMYWYRQDPGQGLRLIYYSQIVNDFQKGDIAEGYSVSREKKESFPLTVTSAQKNPTAFYLCASSIGDRNEQFFGPGTRLTVL.

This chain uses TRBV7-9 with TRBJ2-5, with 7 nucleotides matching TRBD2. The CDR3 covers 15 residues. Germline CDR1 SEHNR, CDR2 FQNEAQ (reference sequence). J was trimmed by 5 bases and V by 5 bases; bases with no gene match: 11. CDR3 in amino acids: CASSPLQTSRETQYF. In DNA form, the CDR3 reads TGTGCCAGCAGCCCCCTTCAGACTAGCAGGGAGACCCAGTACTTC.

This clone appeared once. CDR3: CASSDGGGVSGELFF. The DNA for the CDR3 is TGTGCCAGCAGTGATGGCGGGGGGGTATCCGGGGAGCTGTTTTTT. The chain recombines TRBV2 with TRBJ2-2; 9 bases line up with TRBD2. V gave up 3 bases and J gave up 6 bases; unmatched junction bases: 5. The germline V gene encodes CDR1 SNHLY and CDR2 FYNNEI. The CDR3 runs to 15 residues.

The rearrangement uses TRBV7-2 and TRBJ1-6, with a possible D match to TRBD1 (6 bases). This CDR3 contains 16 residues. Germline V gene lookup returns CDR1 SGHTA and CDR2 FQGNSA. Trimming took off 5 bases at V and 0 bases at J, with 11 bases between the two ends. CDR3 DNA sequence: TGTGCCAGCAGCCCAGGGGTGGTCTCCTATAATTCACCCCTCCACTTT. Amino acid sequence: CASSPGVVSYNSPLHF.

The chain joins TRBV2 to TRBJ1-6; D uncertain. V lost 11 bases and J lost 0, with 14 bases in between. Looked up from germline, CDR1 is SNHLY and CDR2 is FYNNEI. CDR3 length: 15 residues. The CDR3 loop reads CALGDVISYNSPLHF. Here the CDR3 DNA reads TGTGCCTTAGGAGACGTAATCTCCTATAATTCACCCCTCCACTTT.